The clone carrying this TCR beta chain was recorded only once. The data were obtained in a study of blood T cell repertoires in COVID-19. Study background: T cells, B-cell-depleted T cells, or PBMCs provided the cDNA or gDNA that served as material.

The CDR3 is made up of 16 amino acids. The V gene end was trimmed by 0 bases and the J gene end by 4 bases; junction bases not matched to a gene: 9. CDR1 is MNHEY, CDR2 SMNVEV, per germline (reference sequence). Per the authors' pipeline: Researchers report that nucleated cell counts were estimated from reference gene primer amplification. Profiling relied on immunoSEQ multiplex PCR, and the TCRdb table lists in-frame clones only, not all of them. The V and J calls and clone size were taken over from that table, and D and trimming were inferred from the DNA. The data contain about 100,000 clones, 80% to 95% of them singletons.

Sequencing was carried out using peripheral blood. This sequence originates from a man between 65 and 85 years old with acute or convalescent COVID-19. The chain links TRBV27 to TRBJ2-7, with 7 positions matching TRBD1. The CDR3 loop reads CASSLSWAGGAYEQYF. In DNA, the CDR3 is TGTGCCAGCAGTTTATCGTGGGCAGGGGGAGCATACGAGCAGTACTTC.